The text below deals with one TCR beta chain. The CDR3 is 13 amino acids. Unmatched junction bases numbered 6, after V lost 7 bases and J lost 6 bases. Germline V gene lookup returns CDR1 SQVTM and CDR2 ANQGSEA. This sample was taken from a study of blood T cell repertoires in COVID-19. Study overall: Samples taken during acute and convalescent COVID-19 were collected in the United States, Italy and Spain. PBMCs, B-cell-depleted T cells, or T cells provided the cDNA or gDNA that made up the material.

As processed by the authors: For nucleated cells, counts were estimated from reference gene primer amplification. This table comes from immunoSEQ multiplex PCR, and its TCRdb copy is limited to in-frame clones, with some not included. Clonal size and the V and J genes are those of that table, whereas D and trimming came from the DNA. The sample gives around 370,000 clones, about 90% of which show up once; 6.5% is in the top ten. The clonotype comes from a man aged 18 to 35 with active or convalescent COVID-19. What was sequenced was peripheral blood. V gene TRBV29-1 combines with J gene TRBJ2-1, with 10 positions matching TRBD1. DNA of the CDR3: TGCAGCGGCCGGGACAGGGGAAGCAATGAGCAGTTCTTC. It is translated as CSGRDRGSNEQFF.